The clone carrying this T cell receptor (beta chain) was counted only a few times. Its antigen is unidentified. Mismatch with germline at one junction end may stem from a read error. Each patient went into thyroid surgery without having received any treatment. These data are taken from a study of metastatic and nonmetastatic thyroid tumors. The wider study: Malignant and benign thyroid patients had repertoires compared in peripheral blood and tumor or nodule tissue.

Per the study methods: Using the CDR3 differences seen across clinicopathological groups, the authors built a distant-metastasis classifier for papillary thyroid cancer, which was meant to discriminate distant-metastatic patients. TCRdb recomputed clones from the PCR reads via MiXCR. The authors' filters were not applied to this entry. Among almost 85,000 clones listed, around 13% were seen once. General study results and limits: As reported, TCR beta diversity in blood and tumor was significantly higher in malignant thyroid tumors than in benign nodules.

The source of this sequence is a female donor with papillary thyroid cancer or a benign thyroid nodule (not recorded which). Some clones in this sample may be carry-over from other donors' samples. The specimen sequenced was tumor tissue.

CDR3 amino acids: CASSVAAAGRANTGGLFF. DNA for the CDR3: TGTGCCAGCAGCGTAGCGGCTGCGGGGAGAGCGAACACCGGGGGGCTGTTTTTT. This sequence joins TRBV9 and TRBJ2-2, with D perhaps matching TRBD2 (6 bases). The germline gives CDR1 SGDLS, CDR2 YYNGEE. This CDR3 comprises 18 residues.